Each of the 6 T cell receptor beta chains below was sequenced from the same sample in a study of T-cell reconstitution after alpha-beta-depleted transplantation in children. Construction of the TCRbeta library involved unique molecular identifiers. TCRdb reprocessed the PCR reads via MiXCR and lists one record per CDR3 protein. There are under 450,000 distinct CDR3 sequences in the sample; around 15% occur only once, and under 30% lies in the top ten. Sequences were derived from PBMCs, mostly from graft donor cells, sampled 360 days after TCRalphabeta/CD19-depleted stem cell transplant. These receptors all stem from a boy in the first two years of life who had a stem cell transplant for Wiskott-Aldrich syndrome, so the T cells may come from the graft donor.

The table lists this clonotype with many counts. The chain combines TRBV5-1 with TRBJ1-4; TRBD1 agrees at 7 bases. The CDR3 sequence is 14 residues long. From germline, CDR1 is SGHRS and CDR2 YFSETQ. V dropped 2 bases and J dropped 8; count of bases not matched to a gene: 6. CDR3 region: CASSFRQGGEKLFF. DNA for the CDR3: TGCGCCAGCAGCTTTAGACAGGGAGGAGAAAAACTGTTTTTT.

This clonotype appeared a few times. Relative to the germline gene, one junction end is altered; a read error may explain this. The rearrangement uses TRBV29-1 and TRBJ2-1, with 7 bases lining up with TRBD1. CDR1 and CDR2 (germline): SQVTM, ANQGSEA. There are 13 residues in the CDR3. As DNA, the CDR3 is TGCAGCGAGCGGACAGGTCCAGGCAATGAACAGTTCTTC. This sequence encodes CSERTGPGNEQFF.

This clonotype appeared a few times. The chain combines TRBV5-1 with TRBJ2-7, with D unresolved. From germline, CDR1 is SGHRS and CDR2 YFSETQ. The length of the CDR3 is 13 residues. Trimming removed 0 bases at V and 8 bases at J, with 12 bases between. CDR3 coding DNA: TGCGCCAGCAGCTTGGACGGAATTACGAAGCAGTACTTC. It specifies CASSLDGITKQYF.

This chain connects TRBV20-1 to TRBJ2-7; 11 bases are a match to TRBD1. This CDR3 is 16 amino acids long. J was trimmed by 4 bases and V by 1 base; bases with no gene match: 9. CDR1 is DFQATT, CDR2 SNEGSKA, per germline (reference sequence). Here the CDR3 DNA reads TGCAGTGCTAGAGGGACAGGGGGCTCTACCTGGTACGAGCAGTACTTC. Its protein is CSARGTGGSTWYEQYF.

V gene TRBV20-1 combines with J gene TRBJ2-7, with 7 bases aligning to TRBD2. Trimming at V came to 3 bases and at J to 6 bases, leaving 8 bases not matched to a gene. The germline gives CDR1 DFQATT, CDR2 SNEGSKA (reference sequence). There are 13 residues in the CDR3. Written as DNA, the CDR3 is TGCAGTGCTAGGCGGCCGGGCGGGAGCGAGCAGTACTTC. As protein: CSARRPGGSEQYF.

This clonotype has only a few counts. The chain recombines TRBV27 with TRBJ2-3; no clear D gene. The V end was cut by 2 bases, the J end by 2 bases, with 11 bases between. CDR1 and CDR2 (germline): MNHEY, SMNVEV (reference sequence). The CDR3 is 15 residues long. The CDR3 loop reads CASSLIGPPTDTQYF. The CDR3, as DNA: TGTGCCAGCAGTTTAATAGGACCTCCCACAGATACGCAGTATTTT.